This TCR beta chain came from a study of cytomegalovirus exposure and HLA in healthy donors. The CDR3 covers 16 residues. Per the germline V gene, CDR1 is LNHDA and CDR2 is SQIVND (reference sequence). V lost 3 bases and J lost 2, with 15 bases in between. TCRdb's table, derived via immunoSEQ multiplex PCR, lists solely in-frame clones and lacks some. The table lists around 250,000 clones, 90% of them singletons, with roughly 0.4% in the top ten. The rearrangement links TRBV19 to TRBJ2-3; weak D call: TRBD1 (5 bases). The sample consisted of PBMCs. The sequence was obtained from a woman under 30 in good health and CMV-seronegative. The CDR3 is CASSMVGPLLTDTQYF. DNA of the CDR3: TGTGCCAGTAGTATGGTGGGGCCCCTTCTCACAGATACGCAGTATTTT.